A selection of T cell receptor beta chains follows, all from one sample in a study of T cell responses to AZD1222 COVID-19 vaccine. The data were produced by immunoSEQ multiplex PCR, yet TCRdb's version contains in-frame clones alone and is incomplete. There are some 120,000 clones in the sample; more than 80% occur only once, and around 1.5% lies in the top ten. Here the sequenced sample was peripheral blood, taken on day 0 of AZD1222 vaccination. The receptors stem from an adult in good health. CDR3s include the opening cysteine and the closing phenylalanine or tryptophan. A D gene is named only where the DNA matches it firmly. Clone size is shown for a subset of rows, as once, few, many or a class of expanded clone.

D gene	V gene	J gene	clone size	CDR3 DNA	CDR3 protein
TRBD1	TRBV6-5	TRBJ1-4	once	TGTGCCAGCAGTCGTGACAGGGCGGGAGAAAAACTGTTTTTT	CASSRDRAGEKLFF
TRBD2	TRBV4-2	TRBJ2-3	once	TGTGCCAGCAGCCAAGATATGTCAGCGGGAGGCACAGATACGCAGTATTTT	CASSQDMSAGGTDTQYF
TRBD2	TRBV19	TRBJ2-7	.	TGTGCCAGTAGATTCGGACTAGCGGAAACCTACGAGCAGTACTTC	CASRFGLAETYEQYF
.	TRBV24-1	TRBJ1-5	.	TGTGCCACCAAGGGAGGGACCGGTCAGCCCCAGCATTTT	CATKGGTGQPQHF
.	TRBV27	TRBJ2-1	.	TGTGCCAGCAGTTTAGCGGGGAGCTCCTACAATGAGCAGTTCTTC	CASSLAGSSYNEQFF
TRBD1	TRBV27	TRBJ2-5	.	TGTGCCAGCAGTTTATCCGGGACAGCCTTCCAAGAGACCCAGTACTTC	CASSLSGTAFQETQYF
.	TRBV6-5	TRBJ1-4	.	TGTGCCAGCAGTTACAGTAATGAAAAACTGTTTTTT	CASSYSNEKLFF
.	TRBV6-5	TRBJ2-7	.	TGTGCCAGCAAATTCACAGGTGACTCCTACGAGCAGTACTTC	CASKFTGDSYEQYF
.	TRBV5-1	TRBJ1-1	.	TGCGCCAGCAGCTCCACCTCGTCTTTCAAGAACACTGAAGCTTTCTTT	CASSSTSSFKNTEAFF
.	TRBV24-1	TRBJ2-7	.	TGTGCCACCAGTGATTCCAGGGGCGAGCAGTACTTC	CATSDSRGEQYF
.	TRBV6-1	TRBJ2-2	.	TGTGCCAGCAGTGAACGAGTAGCGTCGAACACCGGGGAGCTGTTTTTT	CASSERVASNTGELFF
TRBD1	TRBV15	TRBJ2-7	.	TGTGCCACCAGCAGGGGCCTTCTGGACAGGGGACACGAGCAGTACTTC	CATSRGLLDRGHEQYF
.	TRBV27	TRBJ2-7	.	TGTGCCAGCAGTTTAGGACCCCTCAAGCAGCAGTACTTC	CASSLGPLKQQYF
.	TRBV2	TRBJ2-7	.	TGTGCCAGCAGCGATACAGGGTACGAGCAGTACTTC	CASSDTGYEQYF
.	TRBV18	TRBJ1-6	.	TGTGCCAGCTCACCCCTGGGACTAGATAATTCACCCCTCCACTTT	CASSPLGLDNSPLHF
.	TRBV30	TRBJ2-7	.	TGTGCCTGGAGTCCGGACTACCGTGGGGACGAGCAGTACTTC	CAWSPDYRGDEQYF
.	TRBV2	TRBJ1-3	.	TGTGCCAGCAGTGAAGCCAAAGGAAACACCATATATTTT	CASSEAKGNTIYF
.	TRBV24-1	TRBJ1-2	.	TGTGCCACCAGTCTAGGGGGTGTGGATGGCTACACCTTC	CATSLGGVDGYTF
.	TRBV28	TRBJ2-3	.	TGTGCCAGCAGTCCCAGACTGGACGTATACACAGATACGCAGTATTTT	CASSPRLDVYTDTQYF
TRBD2	TRBV9	TRBJ2-2	.	TGTGCCAGCAGCGTAAGAACTAGCGGGAGTGGCACCGGGGAGCTGTTTTTT	CASSVRTSGSGTGELFF
TRBD1	TRBV5-4	TRBJ1-1	.	TGTGCCAGCAGCTCCGGGACAGAGATGAACACTGAAGCTTTCTTT	CASSSGTEMNTEAFF
TRBD2	TRBV2	TRBJ2-5	.	TGTGCCAGCAGCCCGGGACTAGCGTTTGAGACCCAGTACTTC	CASSPGLAFETQYF
.	TRBV28	TRBJ2-4	.	TGTGCCAGTTCCCGAGCGGTAGCTCAAAACATTCAGTACTTC	CASSRAVAQNIQYF
TRBD2	TRBV5-3	TRBJ2-3	.	TGTGCCAGAAGCCCAGGACTAGCGGGAAGCACAGATACGCAGTATTTT	CARSPGLAGSTDTQYF
TRBD1	TRBV14	TRBJ1-2	.	TGTGCCAGCAGCCAACCTTCTCAGACAGGGGGCGCGGTTGGCTACACCTTC	CASSQPSQTGGAVGYTF
.	TRBV3-1/TRBV3-2	TRBJ2-7	.	TGTGCCAGCAGCCGGAGGTTGGGACCTGCAGAGGGGGAGCAGTACTTC	CASSRRLGPAEGEQYF
TRBD1	TRBV25-1	TRBJ2-7	medium-sized	TGTGCCAGCTCCGAAAGGGGACAGGCCTACGAGCAGTACTTC	CASSERGQAYEQYF